Listed below are T cell receptor beta chains from one sample, sequenced in a study of T cells in Graves' hyperthyroidism and ophthalmopathy. TCRdb reanalysed the multiplex PCR reads using MiXCR and keeps one entry per CDR3 protein. The sample holds a few hundred thousand distinct CDR3 sequences, 15% to 20% seen once. The specimen was blood. The receptor set was obtained from a middle-aged woman with Graves' ophthalmopathy. The CDR3 runs from the conserved cysteine through the conserved F or W. A D gene is named only where the DNA matches it firmly. The size of a clone is reported for some rows only, either as once, few or many, or as a class for expanded clones.

v_gene	d_gene	j_gene	len	abundance	CDR3aa	CDR3nt
TRBV9	.	TRBJ2-7	15	few	CASSVGAVGSYEQYF	TGTGCCAGCAGCGTAGGGGCCGTCGGCTCCTACGAGCAGTACTTC
TRBV11-2	TRBD2	TRBJ2-7	16	many	CASSTMEPGLAGEQYF	TGTGCCAGCAGCACCATGGAACCGGGACTAGCAGGCGAGCAGTACTTC
TRBV30	.	TRBJ1-1	12	many	CAWSFGQSEAFF	TGTGCCTGGAGTTTCGGACAAAGTGAAGCTTTCTTT
TRBV27	.	TRBJ1-1	15	many	CASSYLGQGPTEAFF	TGTGCCAGCAGTTACCTCGGTCAGGGTCCCACTGAAGCTTTCTTT
TRBV18	.	TRBJ1-1	14	many	CARPGRGPKYGAFF	TGTGCCAGACCCGGGAGGGGCCCTAAGTACGGGGCTTTCTTT
TRBV19	TRBD1	TRBJ2-7	15	many	CASSITGQGPYEQYF	TGTGCCAGTAGTATTACGGGACAGGGACCCTACGAGCAGTACTTC
TRBV6-2/TRBV6-3	.	TRBJ2-7	16	.	CASSYPTGGGIYEQYF	TGTGCCAGCAGTTACCCGACAGGCGGGGGCATATACGAGCAGTACTTC
TRBV18	.	TRBJ1-1	11	many	CASSRATEAFF	TGTGCCAGCTCCAGGGCAACTGAAGCTTTCTTT
TRBV28	TRBD1	TRBJ1-5	15	once	CASSADRGGNQPQHF	TGTGCCAGCAGTGCAGACAGGGGGGGTAATCAGCCCCAGCATTTT
TRBV6-1	.	TRBJ1-1	13	.	CASSTPVGTEAFF	TGTGCCAGCAGTACCCCGGTGGGAACTGAAGCTTTCTTT
TRBV7-2	TRBD1	TRBJ2-7	14	many	CASSQGTGTYEQYF	TGTGCCAGCAGCCAGGGGACAGGGACCTACGAGCAGTACTTC
TRBV12-3/TRBV12-4	.	TRBJ2-5	14	.	CASSLGKNQETQYF	TGTGCCAGCAGTTTAGGCAAAAACCAAGAGACCCAGTACTTC
TRBV27	.	TRBJ2-3	13	many	CASRTVVPDTQYF	TGTGCCAGCAGAACTGTGGTCCCAGATACGCAGTATTTT
TRBV6-2/TRBV6-3	.	TRBJ1-5	17	many	CASSYDRSIRLNQPQHF	TGTGCCAGCAGTTACGATCGTTCTATCAGGTTAAATCAGCCCCAGCATTTT
TRBV6-2/TRBV6-3	.	TRBJ1-5	13	many	CASGGTENQPQHF	TGTGCCAGCGGGGGGACGGAGAATCAGCCCCAGCATTTT
TRBV28	.	TRBJ1-2	13	many	CASREIANYGYTF	TGTGCCAGCAGAGAGATAGCTAACTATGGCTACACCTTC
TRBV28	.	TRBJ2-4	14	many	CASSLGTSDGIQYF	TGTGCCAGCAGTTTGGGGACTTCGGACGGCATTCAGTACTTC
TRBV18	.	TRBJ2-7	13	.	CASSGDLTYEQYF	TGTGCCAGCTCGGGGGACCTTACTTACGAGCAGTACTTC
TRBV20-1	TRBD1	TRBJ1-1	13	many	CSAPGQGAPRAFF	TGCAGTGCCCCGGGACAGGGGGCTCCGAGGGCTTTCTTT
TRBV28	TRBD1	TRBJ1-5	16	many	CASSFRGTGNNQPQHF	TGTGCCAGCAGTTTCCGGGGGACAGGGAACAATCAGCCCCAGCATTTT
TRBV28	.	TRBJ2-4	13	many	CASSLRGVLIQYF	TGTGCCAGCAGCTTGAGAGGCGTCCTCATTCAGTACTTC
TRBV20-1	TRBD2	TRBJ2-7	15	many	CSATASGGLSYEQYF	TGCAGTGCTACCGCTAGCGGGGGCCTCTCCTACGAGCAGTACTTC
TRBV5-4	.	TRBJ1-2	14	.	CASSLYGATHGYTF	TGTGCCAGCAGCTTGTATGGGGCTACACATGGCTACACCTTC
TRBV11-2	.	TRBJ2-7	15	few	CASSLDRTVSYEQYF	TGTGCCAGCAGCTTAGATAGGACAGTTTCCTACGAGCAGTACTTC
TRBV11-2	.	TRBJ2-2	16	many	CASSFLPGADTGELFF	TGTGCCAGCAGCTTTCTCCCAGGGGCGGACACCGGGGAGCTGTTTTTT
TRBV10-3	TRBD1	TRBJ2-7	14	many	CAMNSGGVSYEQYF	TGTGCCATGAATTCAGGGGGCGTCTCCTACGAGCAGTACTTC
TRBV7-1	TRBD2	TRBJ2-2	20	.	CASSSRLRLAGGINTGELFF	TGTGCCAGCAGCTCCCGCCTGAGACTAGCGGGGGGGATTAACACCGGGGAGCTGTTTTTT
TRBV30	.	TRBJ2-7	13	many	CAWSVMAGDEQYF	TGTGCCTGGAGTGTAATGGCCGGGGACGAGCAGTACTTC
TRBV7-9	.	TRBJ2-2	15	many	CASSSPRLGAGELFF	TGTGCCAGCAGCTCCCCCCGACTAGGAGCCGGGGAGCTGTTTTTT
TRBV5-1	.	TRBJ1-3	16	many	CATSPTAGTTGNTIYF	TGCGCCACTTCTCCCACCGCGGGGACAACTGGAAACACCATATATTTT
TRBV6-1	.	TRBJ2-7	13	many	CASSPPGWVEQYF	TGTGCCAGCAGTCCTCCTGGGTGGGTCGAGCAGTACTTC
TRBV28	TRBD1	TRBJ1-1	13	many	CATQTGDRTEAFF	TGTGCCACCCAAACAGGGGATCGAACTGAAGCTTTCTTT
TRBV3-1	TRBD2	TRBJ2-5	19	many	CASSQAVAGDFTAGETQYF	TGTGCCAGCAGCCAGGCGGTAGCGGGAGATTTTACGGCTGGAGAGACCCAGTACTTC
TRBV12-3/TRBV12-4	.	TRBJ2-3	13	many	CASSQGWGDTQYF	TGTGCCAGCAGCCAGGGGTGGGGAGATACGCAGTATTTT
TRBV28	TRBD2	TRBJ2-5	14	once	CASVGLAAGETQYF	TGTGCCAGCGTGGGACTAGCGGCAGGAGAGACCCAGTACTTC
TRBV12-3/TRBV12-4	TRBD2	TRBJ2-1	16	many	CASSLKGGSHYNEQFF	TGTGCCAGCAGTTTAAAGGGCGGGAGTCACTACAATGAGCAGTTCTTC
TRBV20-1	TRBD2	TRBJ2-7	14	many	CSARWSGRDGEQYF	TGCAGTGCTAGATGGAGCGGGAGAGACGGCGAGCAGTACTTC
TRBV6-5	.	TRBJ1-5	14	many	CASSYGICNQPQHF	TGTGCCAGCAGTTACGGAATTTGCAATCAGCCCCAGCATTTT
TRBV4-1	.	TRBJ1-3	16	many	CASSQGPGNSGNTIYF	TGCGCCAGCAGCCAAGGGCCAGGGAACTCTGGAAACACCATATATTTT
TRBV12-3/TRBV12-4	.	TRBJ1-1	12	many	CASSFWGIEAFF	TGTGCCAGCAGTTTCTGGGGAATTGAAGCTTTCTTT
TRBV12-3/TRBV12-4	.	TRBJ1-1	13	many	CASSLATVTEAFF	TGTGCCAGCAGTTTAGCAACAGTCACTGAAGCTTTCTTT
TRBV28	.	TRBJ2-6	17	many	CASSRERMTSGANVLTF	TGTGCCAGCAGCAGGGAACGGATGACCTCTGGGGCCAACGTCCTGACTTTC
TRBV11-2	.	TRBJ2-1	12	.	CASSLQSDEQFF	TGTGCCAGCAGCTTACAGTCCGATGAGCAGTTCTTC
TRBV5-4	TRBD2	TRBJ2-5	18	many	CASSLGSSGRATVETQYF	TGTGCCAGCAGCTTGGGTTCTAGCGGGAGGGCCACAGTTGAGACCCAGTACTTC
TRBV15	TRBD1	TRBJ2-2	19	many	CATSRGLRENRDRSGELFF	TGTGCCACCAGCAGAGGGCTACGGGAAAACCGGGACAGGAGCGGGGAGCTGTTTTTT
TRBV6-5	.	TRBJ2-7	14	.	CASIFTTLTYEQYF	TGTGCCAGCATTTTCACAACTTTGACCTACGAGCAGTACTTC
TRBV7-2	TRBD1	TRBJ1-3	15	many	CASSSQGDSRNTIYF	TGTGCCAGCAGCTCCCAGGGGGACTCCCGAAACACCATATATTTT
TRBV6-1	TRBD1	TRBJ1-2	13	.	CASSGTGQVGYTF	TGTGCCAGCAGTGGAACGGGACAGGTTGGCTACACCTTC
TRBV12-3/TRBV12-4	TRBD2	TRBJ2-3	16	many	CASSPATSGRSNTQYF	TGTGCCAGCAGCCCAGCGACTAGCGGGAGATCAAATACGCAGTATTTT
TRBV27	.	TRBJ2-2	12	many	CASKQETGELFF	TGTGCCAGCAAACAGGAAACCGGGGAGCTGTTTTTT
TRBV9	.	TRBJ2-2	16	many	CASSVVLSPVAGELFF	TGTGCCAGCAGCGTAGTGTTATCCCCGGTTGCCGGGGAGCTGTTTTTT
TRBV20-1	.	TRBJ1-1	14	.	CSARVTGRNTEAFF	TGCAGTGCTAGGGTGACAGGTCGGAACACTGAAGCTTTCTTT
TRBV27	.	TRBJ2-7	13	many	CASSLVWGTEQYF	TGTGCCAGCAGTTTAGTGTGGGGGACCGAGCAGTACTTC
TRBV28	.	TRBJ1-1	16	many	CASSLWSRLGNTEAFF	TGTGCCAGCAGTTTATGGTCGCGGTTGGGGAACACTGAAGCTTTCTTT
TRBV25-1	TRBD1	TRBJ2-7	14	many	CASSAGTASYEQYF	TGTGCCAGCAGTGCCGGGACAGCCTCCTACGAGCAGTACTTC
TRBV10-3	TRBD1	TRBJ2-7	15	many	CAISELGQGTDEQYF	TGTGCCATCAGTGAGCTAGGACAGGGGACCGACGAGCAGTACTTC
TRBV7-2	TRBD2	TRBJ2-2	14	many	CASSLKAGAGELFF	TGTGCCAGCAGCTTAAAAGCGGGGGCCGGGGAGCTGTTTTTT
TRBV4-1	.	TRBJ1-2	14	many	CASSQEEKRYGYTF	TGCGCCAGCAGCCAAGAGGAGAAGAGATATGGCTACACCTTC
TRBV28	.	TRBJ1-2	13	few	CASSFPGAEGYTF	TGTGCCAGCAGTTTTCCGGGGGCGGAAGGCTACACCTTC